One sample yielded the 5 T cell receptor beta chains listed below, sequenced in a study of blood T cells in healthy people across ages. With a J-beta primer mix and a sample-barcoded 5' primer, a second PCR ran 7 to 11 cycles. MiXCR, run by TCRdb on the 5' RACE reads, gives a single entry per CDR3 protein. Among about 1.7 million distinct CDR3 sequences listed, approximately 28% were seen once. The sample consisted of blood. These receptors all come from a woman in her 30s in good health.

In this sample, this clonotype turned up a few times. This rearrangement joins TRBV20-1 to TRBJ2-1; D might be TRBD2 (5 bases). Germline CDR1 DFQATT, CDR2 SNEGSKA (reference sequence). Trimming stripped 3 bases from V and 6 bases from J, with 15 bases between. The CDR3 consists of 14 residues. CDR3 in DNA: TGCAGTGCTAGCGGGGTGGGCCGGAGCAATGAGCAGTTCTTC. Translating it yields CSASGVGRSNEQFF.

At least ten counts were recorded for this clonotype. This chain connects TRBV4-1 to TRBJ2-6; D is uncertain. The CDR3 has 18 residues. The germline gives CDR1 MGHRA, CDR2 YSYEKL. The ends were cut back, 1 base at V and 2 bases at J, with 15 bases in the middle. CDR3: CASSQAILRRTGANVLTF. The CDR3 DNA sequence: TGCGCCAGCAGCCAAGCTATCCTCCGACGGACTGGGGCCAACGTCCTGACTTTC.

The rearrangement links TRBV20-1 to TRBJ2-1; TRBD1 is a possible D gene (5 bases). Trimming removed 3 bases at V and 7 bases at J, with 10 bases between. This CDR3 spans 12 amino acids. Looked up from germline, CDR1 is DFQATT and CDR2 is SNEGSKA (reference sequence). CDR3 region: CSASMQGNEQFF. CDR3 bases: TGCAGTGCTAGTATGCAGGGTAATGAGCAGTTCTTC.

This clonotype turned up a few times. A read error is possible here, since a much larger clone lies one base away. The chain couples TRBV10-3 to TRBJ1-5; D possibly corresponds to TRBD1 (5 bases). CDR1 ENHRY and CDR2 SYGVKD come from the germline V gene. This CDR3 region has 14 residues. CDR3 nucleotides: TGTGCCACCAGTGGGACGGGTGCGGCACAGCCCCAGCATTTT. It is translated as CATSGTGAAQPQHF.

The chain uses TRBV10-3 and TRBJ2-1; D uncertain. This CDR3 has 13 residues. Trimming stripped 4 bases from V and 5 bases from J, with 9 bases between. Germline V CDR1 and CDR2: ENHRY, SYGVKD. The CDR3 loop is CAISVERDNEQFF. CDR3 DNA sequence: TGTGCCATCAGTGTAGAACGTGACAATGAGCAGTTCTTC.